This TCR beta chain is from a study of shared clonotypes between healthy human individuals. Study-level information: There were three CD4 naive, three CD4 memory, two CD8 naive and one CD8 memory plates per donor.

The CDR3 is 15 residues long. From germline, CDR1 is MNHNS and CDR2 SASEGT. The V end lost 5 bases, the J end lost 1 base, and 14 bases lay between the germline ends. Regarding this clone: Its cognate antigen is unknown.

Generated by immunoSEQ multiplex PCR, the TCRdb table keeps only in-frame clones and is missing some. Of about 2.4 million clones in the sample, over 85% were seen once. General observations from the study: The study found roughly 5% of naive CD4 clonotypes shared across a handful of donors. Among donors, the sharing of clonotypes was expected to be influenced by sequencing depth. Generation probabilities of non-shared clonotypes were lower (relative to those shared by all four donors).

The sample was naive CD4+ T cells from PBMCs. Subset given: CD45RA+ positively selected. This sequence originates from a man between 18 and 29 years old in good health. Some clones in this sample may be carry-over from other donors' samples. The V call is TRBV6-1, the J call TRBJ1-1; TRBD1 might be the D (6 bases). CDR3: CASSRGGSQNTEAFF. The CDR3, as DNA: TGTGCCAGCAGTCGGGGGGGCAGCCAGAACACTGAAGCTTTCTTT.